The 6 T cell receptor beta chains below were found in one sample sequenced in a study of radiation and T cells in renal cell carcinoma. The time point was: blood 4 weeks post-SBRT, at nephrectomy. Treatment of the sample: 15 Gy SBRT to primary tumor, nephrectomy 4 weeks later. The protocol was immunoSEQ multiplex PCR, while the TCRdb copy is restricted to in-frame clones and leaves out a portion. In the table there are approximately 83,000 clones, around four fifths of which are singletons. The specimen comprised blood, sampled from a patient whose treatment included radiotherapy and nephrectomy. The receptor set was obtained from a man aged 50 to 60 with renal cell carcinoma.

In DNA form, the CDR3 reads TGTGCCTCCGAGGCTCCGCAGGGAAATCAGCCCCAGCATTTT. Translation: CASEAPQGNQPQHF. The V call is TRBV19, the J call TRBJ1-5, with TRBD1 as a possible D gene (5 bases). This CDR3 is built from 14 residues. Germline V lookup: CDR1 LNHDA, CDR2 SQIVND (reference sequence). V lost 11 bases, J lost 4 bases, and 18 bases lay in between. Full variable domain (rest looked up from reference TRBV19 and TRBJ1-5): DGGITQSPKYLFRKEGQNVTLSCEQNLNHDAMYWYRQDPGQGLRLIYYSQIVNDFQKGDIAEGYSVSREKKESFPLTVTSAQKNPTAFYLCASEAPQGNQPQHFGDGTRLSIL.

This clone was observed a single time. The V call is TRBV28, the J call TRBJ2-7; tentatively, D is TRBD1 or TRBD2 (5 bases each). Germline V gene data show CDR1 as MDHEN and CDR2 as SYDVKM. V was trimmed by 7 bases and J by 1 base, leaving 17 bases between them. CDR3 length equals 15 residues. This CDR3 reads CASTGAERRSYEQYF. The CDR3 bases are TGTGCCAGCACCGGGGCGGAGCGAAGATCCTACGAGCAGTACTTC.

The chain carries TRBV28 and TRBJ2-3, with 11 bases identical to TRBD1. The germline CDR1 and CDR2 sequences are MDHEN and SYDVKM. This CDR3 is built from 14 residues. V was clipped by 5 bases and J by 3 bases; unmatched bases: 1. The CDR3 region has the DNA TGTGCCAGCAGTGGACAGGGGGCAACAGATACGCAGTATTTT. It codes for CASSGQGATDTQYF.

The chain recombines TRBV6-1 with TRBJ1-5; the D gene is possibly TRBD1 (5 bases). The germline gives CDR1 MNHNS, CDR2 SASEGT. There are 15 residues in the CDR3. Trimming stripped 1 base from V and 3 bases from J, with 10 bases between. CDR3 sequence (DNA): TGTGCCAGCAGTGAAGTGGCAGGGAACAATCAGCCCCAGCATTTT. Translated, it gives CASSEVAGNNQPQHF.

DNA of the CDR3: TGTGCCAGCAGTGATCCGACAGTTATGAACACTGAAGCTTTCTTT. It translates to CASSDPTVMNTEAFF. This chain joins TRBV2 and TRBJ1-1; perhaps TRBD1 as D (5 bases). V lost 3 bases to trimming and J lost 0 bases, with 11 bases between them. CDR1 is SNHLY and CDR2 is FYNNEI in the germline V gene. This CDR3 is 15 amino acids long.

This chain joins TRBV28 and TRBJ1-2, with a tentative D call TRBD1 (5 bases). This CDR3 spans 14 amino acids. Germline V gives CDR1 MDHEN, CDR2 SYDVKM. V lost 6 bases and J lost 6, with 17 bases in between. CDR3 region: CASSSRTNLHGYTF. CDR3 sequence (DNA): TGTGCCAGCAGCTCACGGACAAACCTTCATGGCTACACCTTC.